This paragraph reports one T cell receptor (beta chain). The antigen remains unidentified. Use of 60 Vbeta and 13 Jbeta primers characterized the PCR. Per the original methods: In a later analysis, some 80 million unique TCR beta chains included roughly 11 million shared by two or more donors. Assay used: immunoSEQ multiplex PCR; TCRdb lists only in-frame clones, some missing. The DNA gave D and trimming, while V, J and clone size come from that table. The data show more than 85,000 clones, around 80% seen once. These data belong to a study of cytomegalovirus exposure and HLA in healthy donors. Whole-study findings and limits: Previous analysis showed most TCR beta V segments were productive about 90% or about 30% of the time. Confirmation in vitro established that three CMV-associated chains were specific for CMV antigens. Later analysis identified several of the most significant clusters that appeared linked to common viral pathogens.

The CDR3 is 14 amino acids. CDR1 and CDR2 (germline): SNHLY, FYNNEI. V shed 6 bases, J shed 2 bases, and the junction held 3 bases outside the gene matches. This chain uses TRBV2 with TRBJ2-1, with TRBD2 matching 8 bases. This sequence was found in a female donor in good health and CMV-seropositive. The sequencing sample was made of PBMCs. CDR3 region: CASRPGLAYNEQFF. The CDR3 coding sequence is TGTGCCAGCAGACCGGGACTAGCCTACAATGAGCAGTTCTTC. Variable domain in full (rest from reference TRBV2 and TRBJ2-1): EPEVTQTPSHQVTQMGQEVILRCVPISNHLYFYWYRQILGQKVEFLVSFYNNEISEKSEIFDDQFSVERPDGSNFTLKIRSTKLEDSAMYFCASRPGLAYNEQFFGPGTRLTVL.